The 17 T cell receptor beta chains listed next were all sequenced from one sample in a study of beta chain features in type 1 diabetes. The whole isolated RNA underwent reverse transcription, so sequencing captured expressed TCRB transcripts. Some clones are missing from TCRdb's copy, which holds only in-frame ones; the method was immunoSEQ multiplex PCR. This table has about 40,000 clones, 49% appearing once. The sample comprised central memory CD4+ T cells from blood. The receptors were sampled from a woman aged 18-29 years in good health.

V gene TRBV7-2 combines with J gene TRBJ2-1; 7 nucleotides align to TRBD1. Trimming at V came to 4 bases and at J to 4 bases, leaving 7 bases not matched to a gene. This CDR3 comprises 15 residues. Looked up from germline, CDR1 is SGHTA and CDR2 is FQGNSA. In nucleotides, the CDR3 is TGTGCCAGCAGCTCCGACAGGGATCCTTACAATGAGCAGTTCTTC. As protein: CASSSDRDPYNEQFF.

The chain uses TRBV6-6 and TRBJ2-7; 11 bases align to TRBD2. The V gene's germline CDR1 is MNHNY and CDR2 SVGAGI (reference sequence). This CDR3 has 14 amino acids. Losses at the gene ends were 2 bases for V and 6 bases for J; bases not matched to a gene: 3. This CDR3 is CASSYLAGGAEQYF. CDR3 bases: TGTGCCAGCAGTTACCTAGCGGGAGGTGCCGAGCAGTACTTC.

This clone was seen just once. This sequence joins TRBV7-3 and TRBJ1-2, with no clear D. Trimming cost V 5 bases and J 3 bases, with 13 bases left between them. Germline V lookup: CDR1 SGHTA, CDR2 FQGTGA. The CDR3 has 14 residues. CDR3 protein: CASSPGRGHYGYTF. The DNA for the CDR3 is TGTGCCAGCAGCCCCGGCCGGGGTCACTATGGCTACACCTTC.

This clone was observed a handful of times. This chain uses TRBV2 with TRBJ1-5; the D is unclear. The germline V and J ends were trimmed by 3 bases and 6 bases, with 12 bases remaining between them. Looked up from germline, CDR1 is SNHLY and CDR2 is FYNNEI. This CDR3 is built from 14 residues. CDR3 in amino acids: CASSDKVRSQPQHF. CDR3 in DNA: TGTGCCAGCAGTGACAAGGTTAGGAGTCAGCCCCAGCATTTT.

This clone was recorded a few times. The V call is TRBV5-1, the J call TRBJ1-1; D gene ambiguous. Germline lookup yields CDR1 SGHRS and CDR2 YFSETQ. CDR3 length: 14 residues. V lost 3 bases, J lost 0 bases, and 9 bases lay in between. For the CDR3, the DNA is TGCGCCAGCAGCTCCCTGGACTTGAACACTGAAGCTTTCTTT. It specifies CASSSLDLNTEAFF.

Details on this clone: Just one base apart from a much larger clone, this may be a read error. The rearrangement links TRBV7-9 to TRBJ2-7, with 9 bases that match TRBD1. The germline V gene encodes CDR1 SEHNR and CDR2 FQNEAQ (reference sequence). V lost 4 bases to trimming and J lost 3 bases; unmatched junction nucleotides: 4. This CDR3 is built from 14 residues. The CDR3 reads CASSSGTGYYEQYF. The CDR3 bases are TGTGCCAGCAGCTCCGGGACAGGGTACTACGAGCAGTACTTC. Combining the CDR3 with reference TRBV7-9 and TRBJ2-7 gives the whole variable domain DTGVSQNPRHKITKRGQNVTFRCDPISEHNRLYWYRQTLGQGPEFLTYFQNEAQLEKSRLLSDRFSAERPKGSFSTLEIQRTEQGDSAMYLCASSSGTGYYEQYFGPGTRLTVT.

J is TRBJ1-1 and V is TRBV11-2, with D perhaps TRBD1 (6 bases). The CDR3 has 17 amino acids. Looked up from germline, CDR1 is SGHAT and CDR2 is FQNNGV. V dropped 2 bases and J dropped 1 base, with 17 bases sitting between them. CDR3 in amino acids: CASSLNEVIRGNTEAFF. In DNA, the CDR3 is TGTGCCAGCAGCTTAAATGAGGTGATCAGGGGGAACACTGAAGCTTTCTTT.

The genes are TRBV12-5 and TRBJ2-2; the D gene is possibly TRBD1 (6 bases). Trimming removed 1 base at V and 1 base at J, with 10 bases between. Looked up from germline, CDR1 is LGHNT and CDR2 is FRNRAP. The CDR3 has 16 residues. The CDR3 loop reads CASGLATGQNTGELFF. The DNA for the CDR3 is TGTGCTAGTGGTTTGGCCACAGGGCAGAACACCGGGGAGCTGTTTTTT.

This clone was detected only once. This chain joins TRBV25-1 and TRBJ2-7; maybe TRBD1 (5 bases). The germline V gene encodes CDR1 MGHDK and CDR2 SYGVNS. The CDR3 extends over 13 amino acids. V lost 4 bases, J lost 2 bases, and 9 bases lay in between. In DNA, the CDR3 is TGTGCCAGCAGTGCGCAGGGTACCTACGAGCAGTACTTC. Residues: CASSAQGTYEQYF.

As DNA, the CDR3 is TGTGCCAGCAGCTCGGGACAGGGACCCCAAGAGACCCAGTACTTC. Translated, it gives CASSSGQGPQETQYF. The chain carries TRBV5-4 and TRBJ2-5; 9 bases match TRBD1. V was pared by 3 bases and J by 1 base, with 4 bases of the junction left unmatched. Germline CDR1 and CDR2: SGHNT and YYREEE (reference sequence). The CDR3 runs 15 residues.

With respect to this clone: This sample includes further DNA sequences coding for the same CDR3. This rearrangement joins TRBV5-1 to TRBJ2-3; D possibly corresponds to TRBD2 (6 bases). Germline-derived CDR1 and CDR2 are SGHRS and YFSETQ. This CDR3 is 16 amino acids long. V shed 2 bases and J shed 6 bases, with 19 bases lying between them. CDR3 protein: CASSLGVTRIGDTQYF. CDR3 DNA: TGCGCCAGCAGCTTAGGGGTGACTAGAATAGGGGATACGCAGTATTTT.

The rearrangement uses TRBV7-9 and TRBJ1-2; TRBD1 matches at 10 bases. The length of the CDR3 is 15 residues. V lost 7 bases and J lost 2; bases outside the gene matches: 7. Germline V gene sequence: CDR1 SEHNR, CDR2 FQNEAQ (reference sequence). The CDR3 nucleotides are TGTGCCAGCACCGTGGGACAGGGGAAAAACTATGGCTACACCTTC. It encodes CASTVGQGKNYGYTF.

This clone was observed a handful of times. The chain combines TRBV5-1 with TRBJ2-3, with D perhaps matching TRBD2 (6 bases). The germline CDR1 and CDR2 sequences are SGHRS and YFSETQ. The CDR3 has 13 amino acids. V was shortened by 1 base and J by 8 bases, with 11 bases between the two germline ends. CDR3 sequence reads: CASSLWLGGTQYF. The CDR3 DNA sequence: TGCGCCAGCAGCTTGTGGTTGGGAGGTACGCAGTATTTT. Filled out from reference TRBV5-1 and TRBJ2-3, the complete variable domain reads KAGVTQTPRYLIKTRGQQVTLSCSPISGHRSVSWYQQTPGQGLQFLFEYFSETQRNKGNFPGRFSGRQFSNSRSEMNVSTLELGDSALYLCASSLWLGGTQYFGPGTRLTVL.

The CDR3 bases are TGTGCCAGCAGCTTGGGGGGGGGAACCCAGTACTTC. This codes for CASSLGGGTQYF. This sequence joins TRBV5-4 and TRBJ2-5; TRBD2 matches at 7 bases. Germline lookup yields CDR1 SGHNT and CDR2 YYREEE (reference sequence). This CDR3 spans 12 amino acids. The V gene end was trimmed by 0 bases and the J gene end by 8 bases; junction bases not matched to a gene: 1.

This chain links TRBV28 with TRBJ2-7, with 9 bases aligning to TRBD2. The trim removed 3 bases at V and 1 base at J, leaving 7 bases unmatched. There are 16 residues in the CDR3. Germline V gene lookup returns CDR1 MDHEN and CDR2 SYDVKM. The CDR3 nucleotides read TGTGCCAGCAGTTTCGAGACTAGCGGACTATCCTACGAGCAGTACTTC. This sequence encodes CASSFETSGLSYEQYF.

This rearrangement joins TRBV6-1 to TRBJ1-1, with D maybe TRBD1 (5 bases). Germline-derived CDR1 and CDR2 are MNHNS and SASEGT. Deletions cut 6 bases from V and 10 bases from J, with 15 bases between. CDR3 length: 12 residues. The CDR3 bases are TGTGCCAGCAGCGACTCAGGGCGGCGAGCTTTCTTT. Its protein is CASSDSGRRAFF.

The J gene is TRBJ2-3, the V gene TRBV19; 7 bases align to TRBD2. The V segment lost 5 bases and the J segment 2 bases; nucleotides outside the gene matches: 10. Per germline, CDR1 LNHDA and CDR2 SQIVND (reference sequence). The CDR3 spans 16 residues. The CDR3 DNA follows: TGTGCCAGTAGTGGGTCGTCAGCGGGAATCACAGATACGCAGTATTTT. Amino acids: CASSGSSAGITDTQYF.